The clone carrying this T cell receptor (beta chain) occurred many times. Germline is not matched at one junction end, which may reflect a read error. The entry originates in a study of T cells in Graves' hyperthyroidism and ophthalmopathy. Researchers took RNA transcripts and amplified the TCR beta CDR3 regions from them. TCR CDR3 underwent first-round RT-PCR with the HTBI primer set. TCRdb analysed the multiplex PCR reads with MiXCR anew, one entry per CDR3 protein. Among hundreds of thousands of distinct CDR3 sequences listed, about 14% were seen once. The sequenced sample consisted of blood. The receptor comes from a woman between 45 and 65 years old with Graves' ophthalmopathy.

The CDR3 here is CASSLVGSYSSNEQFF. The CDR3 bases are TGTGCCAGCAGCTTAGTTGGCTCCTACTCCTCCAATGAGCAGTTCTTC. The chain joins TRBV7-2 to TRBJ2-1; D is unclear. This CDR3 region has 16 residues. Germline loops: CDR1 SGHTA, CDR2 FQGNSA.